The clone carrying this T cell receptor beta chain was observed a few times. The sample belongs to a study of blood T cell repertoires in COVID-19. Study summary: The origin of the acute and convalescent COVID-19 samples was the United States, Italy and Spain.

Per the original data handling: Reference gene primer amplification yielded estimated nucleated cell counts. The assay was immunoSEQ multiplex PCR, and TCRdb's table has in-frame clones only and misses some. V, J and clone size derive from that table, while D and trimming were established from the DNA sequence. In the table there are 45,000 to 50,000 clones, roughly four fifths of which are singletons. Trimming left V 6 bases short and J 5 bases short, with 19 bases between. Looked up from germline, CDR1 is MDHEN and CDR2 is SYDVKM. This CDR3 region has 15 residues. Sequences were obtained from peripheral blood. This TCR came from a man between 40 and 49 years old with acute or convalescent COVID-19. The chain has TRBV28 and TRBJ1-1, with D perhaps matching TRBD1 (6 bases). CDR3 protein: CASRPSTGMGTEAFF. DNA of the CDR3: TGTGCCAGCAGGCCATCAACAGGGATGGGGACTGAAGCTTTCTTT. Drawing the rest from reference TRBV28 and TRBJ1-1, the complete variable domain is DVKVTQSSRYLVKRTGEKVFLECVQDMDHENMFWYRQDPGLGLRLIYFSYDVKMKEKGDIPEGYSVSREKKERFSLILESASTNQTSMYLCASRPSTGMGTEAFFGQGTRLTVV.